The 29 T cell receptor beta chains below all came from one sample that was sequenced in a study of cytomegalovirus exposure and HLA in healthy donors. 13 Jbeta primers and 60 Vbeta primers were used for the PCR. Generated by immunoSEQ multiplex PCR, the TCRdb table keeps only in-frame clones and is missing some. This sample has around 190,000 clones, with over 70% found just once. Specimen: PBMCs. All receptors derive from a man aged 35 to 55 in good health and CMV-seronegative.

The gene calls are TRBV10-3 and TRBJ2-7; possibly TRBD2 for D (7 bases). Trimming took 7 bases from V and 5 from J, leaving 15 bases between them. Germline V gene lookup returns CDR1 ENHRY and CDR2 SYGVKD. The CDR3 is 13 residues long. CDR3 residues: CAIKGGDPDEQYF. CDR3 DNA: TGTGCCATCAAGGGGGGGGACCCTGACGAGCAGTACTTC.

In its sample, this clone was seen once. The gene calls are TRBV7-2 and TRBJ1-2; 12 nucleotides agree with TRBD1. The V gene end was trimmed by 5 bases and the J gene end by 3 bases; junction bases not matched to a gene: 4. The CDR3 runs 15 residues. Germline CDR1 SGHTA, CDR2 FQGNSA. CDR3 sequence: CASSPGQGAHYGYTF. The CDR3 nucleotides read TGTGCCAGCAGCCCGGGACAGGGGGCGCACTATGGCTACACCTTC.

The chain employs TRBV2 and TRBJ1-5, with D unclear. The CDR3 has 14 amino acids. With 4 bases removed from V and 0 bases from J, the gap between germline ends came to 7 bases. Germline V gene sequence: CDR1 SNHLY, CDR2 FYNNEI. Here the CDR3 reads CASSVEYSNQPQHF. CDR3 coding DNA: TGTGCCAGCAGTGTTGAGTATAGCAATCAGCCCCAGCATTTT.

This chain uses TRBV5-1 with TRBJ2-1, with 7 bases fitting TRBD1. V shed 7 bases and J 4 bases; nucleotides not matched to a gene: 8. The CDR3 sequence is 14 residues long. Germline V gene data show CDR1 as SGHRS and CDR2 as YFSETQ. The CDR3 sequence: CASSPGTEYNEQFF. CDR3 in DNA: TGCGCCAGCTCTCCCGGGACAGAATACAATGAGCAGTTCTTC.

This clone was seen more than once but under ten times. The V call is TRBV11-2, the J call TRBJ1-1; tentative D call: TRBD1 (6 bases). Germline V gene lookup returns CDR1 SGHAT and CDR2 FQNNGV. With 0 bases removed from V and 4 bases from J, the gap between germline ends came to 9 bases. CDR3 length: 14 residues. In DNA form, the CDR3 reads TGTGCCAGCAGCTTAGAGGGGGCCGGCACTGAAGCTTTCTTT. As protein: CASSLEGAGTEAFF.

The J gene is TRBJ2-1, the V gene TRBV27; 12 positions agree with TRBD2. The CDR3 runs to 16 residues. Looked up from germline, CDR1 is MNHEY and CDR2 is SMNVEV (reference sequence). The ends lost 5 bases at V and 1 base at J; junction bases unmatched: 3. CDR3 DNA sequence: TGTGCCAGCAGTGCGACTAGCGGGAGTTCCTACAATGAGCAGTTCTTC. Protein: CASSATSGSSYNEQFF.

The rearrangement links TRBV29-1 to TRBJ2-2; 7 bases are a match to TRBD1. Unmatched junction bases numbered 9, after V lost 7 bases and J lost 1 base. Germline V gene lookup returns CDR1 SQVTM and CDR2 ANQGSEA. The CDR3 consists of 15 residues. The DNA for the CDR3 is TGCAGCGCCAAGCCCCGGGACAGGAACACCGGGGAGCTGTTTTTT. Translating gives CSAKPRDRNTGELFF.

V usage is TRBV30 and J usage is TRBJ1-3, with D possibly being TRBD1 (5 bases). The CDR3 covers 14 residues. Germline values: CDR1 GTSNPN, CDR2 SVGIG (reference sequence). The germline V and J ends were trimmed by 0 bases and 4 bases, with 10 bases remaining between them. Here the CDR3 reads CAWSVRGYGNTIYF. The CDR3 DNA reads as TGTGCCTGGAGTGTACGGGGGTACGGAAACACCATATATTTT.

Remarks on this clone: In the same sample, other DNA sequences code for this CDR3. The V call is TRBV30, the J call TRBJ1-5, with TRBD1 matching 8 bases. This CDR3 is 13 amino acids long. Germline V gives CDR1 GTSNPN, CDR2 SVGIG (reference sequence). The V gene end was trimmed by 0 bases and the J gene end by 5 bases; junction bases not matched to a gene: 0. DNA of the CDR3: TGTGCCTGGAGTGTACAGGGGGATCAGCCCCAGCATTTT. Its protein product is CAWSVQGDQPQHF.

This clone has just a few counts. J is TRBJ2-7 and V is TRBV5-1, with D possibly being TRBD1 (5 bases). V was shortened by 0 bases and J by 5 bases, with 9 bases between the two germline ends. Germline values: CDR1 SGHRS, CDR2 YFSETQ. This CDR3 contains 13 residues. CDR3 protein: CASSLEQAHEQYF. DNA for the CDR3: TGCGCCAGCAGCTTGGAACAGGCCCACGAGCAGTACTTC.

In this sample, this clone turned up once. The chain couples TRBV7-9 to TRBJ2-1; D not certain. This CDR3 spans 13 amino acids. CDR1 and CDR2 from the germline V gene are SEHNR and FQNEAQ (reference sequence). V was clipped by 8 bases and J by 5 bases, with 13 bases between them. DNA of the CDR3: TGTGCCAGCGGCGCTCCAGGCCACAATGAGCAGTTCTTC. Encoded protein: CASGAPGHNEQFF.

For the CDR3, the DNA is TGTGCCAGCAGTTGGGGGACTAGCTCTCCCTCCTACGAGCAGTACTTC. Encoded protein: CASSWGTSSPSYEQYF. V is TRBV2 and J is TRBJ2-7; 9 bases map to TRBD2. The V and J ends lost 5 bases and 0 bases, in that order; junction bases with no gene match: 8. Germline lookup yields CDR1 SNHLY and CDR2 FYNNEI. This CDR3 comprises 16 residues.

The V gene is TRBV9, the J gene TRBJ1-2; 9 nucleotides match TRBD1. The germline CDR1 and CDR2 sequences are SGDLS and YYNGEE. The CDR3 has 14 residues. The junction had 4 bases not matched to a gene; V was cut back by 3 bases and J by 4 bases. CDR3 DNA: TGTGCCAGCAGCGGCCCGACAGGGGGCTATGGCTACACCTTC. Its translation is CASSGPTGGYGYTF.

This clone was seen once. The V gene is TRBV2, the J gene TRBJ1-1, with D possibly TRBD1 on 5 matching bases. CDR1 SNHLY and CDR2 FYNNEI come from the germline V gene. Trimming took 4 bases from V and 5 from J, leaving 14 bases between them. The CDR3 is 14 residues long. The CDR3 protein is CASSVSGGGTEAFF. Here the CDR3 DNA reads TGTGCCAGCAGTGTCTCGGGGGGAGGAACTGAAGCTTTCTTT.

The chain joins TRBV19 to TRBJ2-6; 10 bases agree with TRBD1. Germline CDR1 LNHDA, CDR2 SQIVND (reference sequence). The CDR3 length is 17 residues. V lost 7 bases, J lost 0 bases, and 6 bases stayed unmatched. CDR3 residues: CASTRDRGGSGANVLTF. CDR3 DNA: TGTGCCAGTACCCGGGACAGGGGCGGCTCTGGGGCCAACGTCCTGACTTTC. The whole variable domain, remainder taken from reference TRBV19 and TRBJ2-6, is DGGITQSPKYLFRKEGQNVTLSCEQNLNHDAMYWYRQDPGQGLRLIYYSQIVNDFQKGDIAEGYSVSREKKESFPLTVTSAQKNPTAFYLCASTRDRGGSGANVLTFGAGSRLTVL.

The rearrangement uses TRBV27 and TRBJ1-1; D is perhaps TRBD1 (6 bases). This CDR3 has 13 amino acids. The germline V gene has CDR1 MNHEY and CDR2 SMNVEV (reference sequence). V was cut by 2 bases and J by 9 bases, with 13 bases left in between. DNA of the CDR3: TGTGCCAGCAGTTTACAGGGGTCCATTCAAGCTTTCTTT. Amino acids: CASSLQGSIQAFF.

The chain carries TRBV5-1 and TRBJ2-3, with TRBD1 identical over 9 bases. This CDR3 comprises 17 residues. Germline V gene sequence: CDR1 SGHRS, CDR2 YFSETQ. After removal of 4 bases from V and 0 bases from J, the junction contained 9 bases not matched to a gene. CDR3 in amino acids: CASSRGTGTTSTDTQYF. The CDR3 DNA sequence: TGCGCCAGCAGCAGAGGGACAGGGACTACTAGCACAGATACGCAGTATTTT.

The CDR3 nucleotides are TGTGCCATCACTAGCGGGAACGAGCAGTACTTC. The encoded protein is CAITSGNEQYF. This chain uses TRBV10-3 with TRBJ2-7; 9 nucleotides line up with TRBD2. This CDR3 is built from 11 residues. Germline values: CDR1 ENHRY, CDR2 SYGVKD. V was clipped by 7 bases and J by 5 bases; unmatched bases: 0.

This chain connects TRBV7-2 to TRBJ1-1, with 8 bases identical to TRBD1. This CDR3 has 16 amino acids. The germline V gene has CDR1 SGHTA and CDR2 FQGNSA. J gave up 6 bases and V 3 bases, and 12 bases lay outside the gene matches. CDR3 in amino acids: CASSFRERQGSAEAFF. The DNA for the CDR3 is TGTGCCAGCAGCTTTAGAGAGAGACAGGGGAGCGCTGAAGCTTTCTTT.

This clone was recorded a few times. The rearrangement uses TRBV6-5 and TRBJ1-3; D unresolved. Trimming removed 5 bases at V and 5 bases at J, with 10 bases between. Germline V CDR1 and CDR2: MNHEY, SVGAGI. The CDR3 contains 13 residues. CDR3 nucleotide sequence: TGTGCCAGCAGTCCGAGCGTGCGAAACACCATATATTTT. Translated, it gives CASSPSVRNTIYF.

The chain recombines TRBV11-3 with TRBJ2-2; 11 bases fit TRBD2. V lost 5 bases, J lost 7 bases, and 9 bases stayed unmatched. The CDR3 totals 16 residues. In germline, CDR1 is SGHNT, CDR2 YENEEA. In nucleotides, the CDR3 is TGTGCCAGCAGCGGAGGGACTAGCGGAGGGGGCGGGGAGCTGTTTTTT. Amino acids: CASSGGTSGGGGELFF.

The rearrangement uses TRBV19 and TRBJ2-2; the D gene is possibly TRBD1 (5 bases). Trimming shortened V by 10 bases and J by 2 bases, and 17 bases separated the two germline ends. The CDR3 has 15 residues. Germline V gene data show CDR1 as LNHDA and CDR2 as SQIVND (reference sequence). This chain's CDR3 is CATRQGMVNTGELFF. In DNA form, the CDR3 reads TGTGCCACCAGGCAGGGTATGGTAAACACCGGGGAGCTGTTTTTT.

The CDR3 sequence: CASSYSSSPISLHF. The CDR3 bases are TGTGCCAGCAGTTACTCGAGTTCCCCTATATCCCTCCACTTT. The chain has TRBV6-5 and TRBJ1-6; the D is unclear. V gave up 0 bases and J gave up 14 bases, with 14 bases separating them. The CDR3 contains 14 residues. CDR1 MNHEY and CDR2 SVGAGI come from the germline V gene.

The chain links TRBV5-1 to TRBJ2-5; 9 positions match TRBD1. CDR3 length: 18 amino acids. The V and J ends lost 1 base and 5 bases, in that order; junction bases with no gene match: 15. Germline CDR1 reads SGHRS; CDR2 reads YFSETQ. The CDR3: CASSLKQGAQQGVETQYF. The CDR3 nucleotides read TGCGCCAGCAGCTTGAAACAGGGGGCGCAACAAGGCGTGGAGACCCAGTACTTC.

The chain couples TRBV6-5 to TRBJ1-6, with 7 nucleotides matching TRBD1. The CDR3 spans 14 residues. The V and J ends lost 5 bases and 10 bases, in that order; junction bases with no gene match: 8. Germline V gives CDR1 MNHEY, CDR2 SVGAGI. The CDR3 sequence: CASSPGGSGSPLHF. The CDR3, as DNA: TGTGCCAGCAGTCCAGGGGGATCAGGATCACCCCTCCACTTT.

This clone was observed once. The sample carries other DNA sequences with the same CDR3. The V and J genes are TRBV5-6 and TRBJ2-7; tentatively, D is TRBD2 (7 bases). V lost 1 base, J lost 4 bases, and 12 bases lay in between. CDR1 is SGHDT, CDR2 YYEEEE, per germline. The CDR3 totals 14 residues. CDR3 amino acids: CASSLPGGAYEQYF. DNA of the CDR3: TGTGCCAGCAGCTTGCCGGGGGGCGCTTACGAGCAGTACTTC.

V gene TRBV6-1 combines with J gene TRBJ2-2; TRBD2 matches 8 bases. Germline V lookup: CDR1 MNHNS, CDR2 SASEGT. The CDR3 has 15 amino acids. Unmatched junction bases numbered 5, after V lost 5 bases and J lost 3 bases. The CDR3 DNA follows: TGTGCCAGCAGTCCGGGACTAGGGGACACCGGGGAGCTGTTTTTT. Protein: CASSPGLGDTGELFF.

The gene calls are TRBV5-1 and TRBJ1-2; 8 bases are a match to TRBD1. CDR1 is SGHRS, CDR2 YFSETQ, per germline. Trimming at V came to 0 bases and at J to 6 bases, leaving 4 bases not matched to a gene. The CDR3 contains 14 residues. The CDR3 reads CASSLVDRGHGYTF. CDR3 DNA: TGCGCCAGCAGCTTGGTCGACAGGGGTCATGGCTACACCTTC.

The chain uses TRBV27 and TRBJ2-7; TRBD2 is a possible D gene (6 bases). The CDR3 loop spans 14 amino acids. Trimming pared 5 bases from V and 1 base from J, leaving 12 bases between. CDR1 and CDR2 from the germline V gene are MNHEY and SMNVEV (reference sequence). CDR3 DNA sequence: TGTGCCAGCAGTCGGAGGGAGGCATCCTACGAGCAGTACTTC. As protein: CASSRREASYEQYF.